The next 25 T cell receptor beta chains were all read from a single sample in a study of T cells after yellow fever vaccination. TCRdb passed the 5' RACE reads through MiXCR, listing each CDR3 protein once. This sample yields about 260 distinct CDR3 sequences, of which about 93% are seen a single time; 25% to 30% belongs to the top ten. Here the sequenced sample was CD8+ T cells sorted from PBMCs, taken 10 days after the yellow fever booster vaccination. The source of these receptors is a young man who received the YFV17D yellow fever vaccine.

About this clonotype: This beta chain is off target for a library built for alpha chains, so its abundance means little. The CDR3 reads CSVEGLGPEAFF. CDR3 DNA: TGCAGCGTTGAAGGCCTCGGGCCTGAAGCTTTCTTT. The chain has TRBV29-1 and TRBJ1-1; D not certain. Germline loops: CDR1 SQVTM, CDR2 ANQGSEA. Trimming left V 1 base short and J 6 bases short, with 9 bases between. The CDR3 totals 12 residues.

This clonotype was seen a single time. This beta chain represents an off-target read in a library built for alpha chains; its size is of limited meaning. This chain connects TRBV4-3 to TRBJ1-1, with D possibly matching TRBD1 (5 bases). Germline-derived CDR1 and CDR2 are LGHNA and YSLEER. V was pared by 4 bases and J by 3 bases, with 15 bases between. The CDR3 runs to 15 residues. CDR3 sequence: CASSLGWGKDTEAFF. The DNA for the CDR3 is TGCGCCAGCAGCCTAGGTTGGGGGAAGGACACTGAAGCTTTCTTT.

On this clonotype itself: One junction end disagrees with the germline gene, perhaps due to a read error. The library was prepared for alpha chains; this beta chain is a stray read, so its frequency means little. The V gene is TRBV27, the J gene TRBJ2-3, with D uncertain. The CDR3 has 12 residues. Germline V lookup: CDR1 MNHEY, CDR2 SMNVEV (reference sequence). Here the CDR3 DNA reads TGCACCAGCAGTTTCCCGGTTCCTACGCAGTATTTT. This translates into CTSSFPVPTQYF.

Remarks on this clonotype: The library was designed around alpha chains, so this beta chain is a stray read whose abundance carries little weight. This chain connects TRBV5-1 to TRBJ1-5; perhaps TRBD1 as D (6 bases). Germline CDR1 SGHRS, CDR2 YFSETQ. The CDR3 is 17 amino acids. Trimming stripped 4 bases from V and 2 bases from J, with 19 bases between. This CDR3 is CASSPSGDGEGNQPQHF. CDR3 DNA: TGCGCCAGCAGCCCCTCAGGGGACGGGGAGGGCAATCAGCCCCAGCATTTT.

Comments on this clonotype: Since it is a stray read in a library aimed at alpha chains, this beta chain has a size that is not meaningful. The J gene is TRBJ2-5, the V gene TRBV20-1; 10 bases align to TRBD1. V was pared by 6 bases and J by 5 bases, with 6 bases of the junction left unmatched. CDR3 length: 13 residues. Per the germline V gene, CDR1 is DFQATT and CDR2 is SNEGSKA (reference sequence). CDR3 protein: CSARQGAGETQYF. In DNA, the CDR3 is TGCAGTGCCCGACAGGGGGCAGGGGAGACCCAGTACTTC.

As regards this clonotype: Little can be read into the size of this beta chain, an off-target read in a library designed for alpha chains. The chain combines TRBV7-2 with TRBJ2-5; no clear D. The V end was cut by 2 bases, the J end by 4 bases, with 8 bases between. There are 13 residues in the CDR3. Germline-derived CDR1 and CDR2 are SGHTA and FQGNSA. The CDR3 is CASSLMERETQYF. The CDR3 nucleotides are TGTGCCAGCAGCTTAATGGAGAGAGAGACCCAGTACTTC.

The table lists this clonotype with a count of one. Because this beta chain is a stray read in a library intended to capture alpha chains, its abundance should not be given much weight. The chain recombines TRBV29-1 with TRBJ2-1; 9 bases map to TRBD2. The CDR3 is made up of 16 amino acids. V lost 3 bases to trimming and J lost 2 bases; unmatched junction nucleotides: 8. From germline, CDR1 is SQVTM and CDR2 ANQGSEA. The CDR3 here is CSVDGHSGRTYNEQFF. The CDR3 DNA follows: TGCAGCGTTGATGGCCATAGCGGGAGAACCTACAATGAGCAGTTCTTC.

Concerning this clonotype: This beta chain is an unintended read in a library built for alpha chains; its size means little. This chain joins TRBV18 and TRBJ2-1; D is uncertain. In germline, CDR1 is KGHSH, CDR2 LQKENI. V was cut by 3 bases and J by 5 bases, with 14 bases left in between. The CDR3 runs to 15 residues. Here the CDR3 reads CASSPQQGIHNEQFF. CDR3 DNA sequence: TGTGCCAGCTCACCCCAACAAGGGATCCACAATGAGCAGTTCTTC.

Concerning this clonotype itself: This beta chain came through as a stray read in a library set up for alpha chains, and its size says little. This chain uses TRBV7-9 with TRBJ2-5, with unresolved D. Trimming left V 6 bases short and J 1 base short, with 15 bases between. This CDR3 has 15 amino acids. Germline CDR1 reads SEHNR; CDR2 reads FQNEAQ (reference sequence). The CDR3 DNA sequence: TGTGCCAGCAGGGGCCGGGCCCGAACCCAAGAGACCCAGTACTTC. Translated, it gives CASRGRARTQETQYF.

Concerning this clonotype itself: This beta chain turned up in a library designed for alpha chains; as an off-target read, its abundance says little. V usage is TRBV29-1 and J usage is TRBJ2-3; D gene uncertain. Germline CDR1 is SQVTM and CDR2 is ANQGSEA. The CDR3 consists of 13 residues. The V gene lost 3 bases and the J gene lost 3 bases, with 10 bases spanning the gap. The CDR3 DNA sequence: TGCAGCGTTGATCCCCCAGAGACAGATACGCAGTATTTT. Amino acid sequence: CSVDPPETDTQYF.

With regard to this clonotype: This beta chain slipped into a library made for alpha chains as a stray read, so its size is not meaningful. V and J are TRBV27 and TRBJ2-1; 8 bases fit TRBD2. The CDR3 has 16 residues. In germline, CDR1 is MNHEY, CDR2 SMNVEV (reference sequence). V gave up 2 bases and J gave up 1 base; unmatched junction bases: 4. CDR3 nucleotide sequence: TGTGCCAGCAGTTTACGGCGGGGGGATTCCTACAATGAGCAGTTCTTC. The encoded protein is CASSLRRGDSYNEQFF.

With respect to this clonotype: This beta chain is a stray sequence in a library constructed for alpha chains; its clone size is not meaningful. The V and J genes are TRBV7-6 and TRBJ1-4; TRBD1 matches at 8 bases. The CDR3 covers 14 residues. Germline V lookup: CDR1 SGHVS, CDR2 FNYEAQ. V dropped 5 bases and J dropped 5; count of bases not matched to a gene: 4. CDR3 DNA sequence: TGTGCCAGCAGCCGACAGGGGACGAATGAAAAACTGTTTTTT. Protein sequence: CASSRQGTNEKLFF.

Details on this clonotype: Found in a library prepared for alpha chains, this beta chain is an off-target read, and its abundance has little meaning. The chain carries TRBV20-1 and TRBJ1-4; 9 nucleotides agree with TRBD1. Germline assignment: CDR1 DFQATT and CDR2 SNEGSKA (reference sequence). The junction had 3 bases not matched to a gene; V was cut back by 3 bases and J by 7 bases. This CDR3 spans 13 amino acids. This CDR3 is CSASRDRAEKLFF. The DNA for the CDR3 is TGCAGTGCTAGTAGGGACAGGGCTGAAAAACTGTTTTTT.

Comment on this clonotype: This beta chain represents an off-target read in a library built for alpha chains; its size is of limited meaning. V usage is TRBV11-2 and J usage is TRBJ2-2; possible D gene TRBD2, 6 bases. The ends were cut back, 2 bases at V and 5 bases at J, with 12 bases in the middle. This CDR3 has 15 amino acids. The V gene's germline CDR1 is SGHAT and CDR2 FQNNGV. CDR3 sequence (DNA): TGTGCCAGCAGCTTATCCTGGGGGGATACCGGGGAGCTGTTTTTT. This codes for CASSLSWGDTGELFF. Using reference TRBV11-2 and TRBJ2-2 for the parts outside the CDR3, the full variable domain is EAGVAQSPRYKIIEKRQSVAFWCNPISGHATLYWYQQILGQGPKLLIQFQNNGVVDDSQLPKDRFSAERLKGVDSTLKIQPAKLEDSAVYLCASSLSWGDTGELFFGEGSRLTVL.

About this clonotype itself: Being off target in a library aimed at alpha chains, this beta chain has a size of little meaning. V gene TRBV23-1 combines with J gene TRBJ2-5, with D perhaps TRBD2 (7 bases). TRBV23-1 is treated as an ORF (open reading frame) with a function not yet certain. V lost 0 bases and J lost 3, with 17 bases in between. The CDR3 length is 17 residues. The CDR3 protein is CASSQSPAGAGKETQYF. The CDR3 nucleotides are TGCGCCAGCAGTCAATCGCCCGCGGGGGCCGGGAAAGAGACCCAGTACTTC.

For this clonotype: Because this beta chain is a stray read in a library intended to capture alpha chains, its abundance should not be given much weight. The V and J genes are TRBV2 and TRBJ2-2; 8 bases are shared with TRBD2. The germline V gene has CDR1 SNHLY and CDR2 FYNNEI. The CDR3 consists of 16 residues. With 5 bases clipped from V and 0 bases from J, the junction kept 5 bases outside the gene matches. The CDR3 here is CASSRTSGANTGELFF. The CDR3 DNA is TGTGCCAGCAGTCGCACTAGCGGAGCGAACACCGGGGAGCTGTTTTTT.

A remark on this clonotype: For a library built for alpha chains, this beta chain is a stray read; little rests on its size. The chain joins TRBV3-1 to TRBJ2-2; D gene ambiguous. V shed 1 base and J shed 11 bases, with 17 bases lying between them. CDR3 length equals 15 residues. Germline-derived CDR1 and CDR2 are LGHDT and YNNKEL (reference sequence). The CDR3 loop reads CASSQVTVESAELFF. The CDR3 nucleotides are TGTGCCAGCAGCCAAGTCACCGTTGAGTCGGCCGAGCTGTTTTTT.

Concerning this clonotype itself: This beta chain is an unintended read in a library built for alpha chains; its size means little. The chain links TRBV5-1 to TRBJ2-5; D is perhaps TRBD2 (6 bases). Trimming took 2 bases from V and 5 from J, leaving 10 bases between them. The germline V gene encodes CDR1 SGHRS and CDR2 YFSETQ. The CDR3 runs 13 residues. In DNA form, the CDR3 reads TGCGCCAGCAGCTTAACGGGGGACGAGACCCAGTACTTC. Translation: CASSLTGDETQYF.

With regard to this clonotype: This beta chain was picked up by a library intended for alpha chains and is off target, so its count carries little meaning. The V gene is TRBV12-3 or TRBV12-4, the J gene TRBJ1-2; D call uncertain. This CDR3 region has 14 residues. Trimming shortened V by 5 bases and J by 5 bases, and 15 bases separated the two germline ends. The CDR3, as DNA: TGTGCCAGCAGTGCCTCCGGGGAAACATATGGCTACACCTTC. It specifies CASSASGETYGYTF.

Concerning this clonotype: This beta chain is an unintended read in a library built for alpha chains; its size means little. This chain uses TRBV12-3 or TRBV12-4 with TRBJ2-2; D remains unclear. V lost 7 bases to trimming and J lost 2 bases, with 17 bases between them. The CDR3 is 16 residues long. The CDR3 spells CASTHLRNINTGELFF. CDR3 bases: TGTGCCAGCACACACCTTCGGAACATCAACACCGGGGAGCTGTTTTTT.

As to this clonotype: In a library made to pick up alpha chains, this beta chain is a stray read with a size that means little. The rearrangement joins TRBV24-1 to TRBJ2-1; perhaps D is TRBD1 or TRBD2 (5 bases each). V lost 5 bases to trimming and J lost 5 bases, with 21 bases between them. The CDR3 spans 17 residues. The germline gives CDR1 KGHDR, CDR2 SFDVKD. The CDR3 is CATSAPQDRGCNNEQFF. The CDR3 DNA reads TGTGCCACCAGTGCCCCACAGGACCGCGGGTGTAACAATGAGCAGTTCTTC.

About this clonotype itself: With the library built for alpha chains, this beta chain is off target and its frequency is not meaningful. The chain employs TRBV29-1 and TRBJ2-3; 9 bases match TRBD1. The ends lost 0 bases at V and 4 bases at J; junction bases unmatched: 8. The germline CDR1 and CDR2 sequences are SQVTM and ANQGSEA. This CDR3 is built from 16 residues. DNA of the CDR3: TGCAGCGTTGAAGAATATCCGAGACAGGGGGCAGATACGCAGTATTTT. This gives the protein CSVEEYPRQGADTQYF.

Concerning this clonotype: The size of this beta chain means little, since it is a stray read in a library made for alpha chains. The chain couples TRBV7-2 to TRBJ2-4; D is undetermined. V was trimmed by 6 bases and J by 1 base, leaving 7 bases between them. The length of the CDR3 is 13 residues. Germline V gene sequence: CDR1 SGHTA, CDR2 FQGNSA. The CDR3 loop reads CASRPAAKNIQYF. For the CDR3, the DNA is TGTGCCAGCAGGCCGGCCGCCAAAAACATTCAGTACTTC. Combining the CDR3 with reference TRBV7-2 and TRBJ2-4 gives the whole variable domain GAGVSQSPSNKVTEKGKDVELRCDPISGHTALYWYRQSLGQGLEFLIYFQGNSAPDKSGLPSDRFSAERTGGSVSTLTIQRTQQEDSAVYLCASRPAAKNIQYFGAGTRLSVL.

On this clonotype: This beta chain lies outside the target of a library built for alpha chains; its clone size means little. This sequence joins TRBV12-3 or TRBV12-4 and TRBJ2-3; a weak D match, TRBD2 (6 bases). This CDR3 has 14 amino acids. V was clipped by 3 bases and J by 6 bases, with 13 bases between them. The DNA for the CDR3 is TGTGCCAGCAGTTTGGGCGGGGTAGGGGATACGCAGTATTTT. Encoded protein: CASSLGGVGDTQYF.

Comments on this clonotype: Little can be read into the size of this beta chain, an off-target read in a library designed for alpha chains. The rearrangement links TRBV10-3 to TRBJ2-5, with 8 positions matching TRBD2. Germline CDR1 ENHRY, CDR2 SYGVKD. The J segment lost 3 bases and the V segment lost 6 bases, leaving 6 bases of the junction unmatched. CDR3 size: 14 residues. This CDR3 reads CAIRSGGGEETQYF. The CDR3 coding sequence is TGTGCCATCAGAAGCGGGGGAGGGGAAGAGACCCAGTACTTC.